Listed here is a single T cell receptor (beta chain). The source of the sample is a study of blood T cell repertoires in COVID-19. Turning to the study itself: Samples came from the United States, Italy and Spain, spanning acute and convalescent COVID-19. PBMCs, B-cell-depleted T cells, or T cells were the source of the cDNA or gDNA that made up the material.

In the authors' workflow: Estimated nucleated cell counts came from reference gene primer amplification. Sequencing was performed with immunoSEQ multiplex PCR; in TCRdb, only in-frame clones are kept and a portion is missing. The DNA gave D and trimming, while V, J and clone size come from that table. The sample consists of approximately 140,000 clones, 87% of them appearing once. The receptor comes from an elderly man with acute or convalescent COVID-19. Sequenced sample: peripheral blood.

CDR3 in DNA: TGCAGCGTTGTCGGATTCGGACTAGCGGGGGGGCAAGAGACCCAGTACTTC. Amino acid sequence: CSVVGFGLAGGQETQYF. The rearrangement joins TRBV29-1 to TRBJ2-5; 15 bases align to TRBD2. The CDR3 runs to 17 residues. Per the germline V gene, CDR1 is SQVTM and CDR2 is ANQGSEA. V trimming: 4 bases; J trimming: 2 bases; junction bases outside the gene matches: 8.